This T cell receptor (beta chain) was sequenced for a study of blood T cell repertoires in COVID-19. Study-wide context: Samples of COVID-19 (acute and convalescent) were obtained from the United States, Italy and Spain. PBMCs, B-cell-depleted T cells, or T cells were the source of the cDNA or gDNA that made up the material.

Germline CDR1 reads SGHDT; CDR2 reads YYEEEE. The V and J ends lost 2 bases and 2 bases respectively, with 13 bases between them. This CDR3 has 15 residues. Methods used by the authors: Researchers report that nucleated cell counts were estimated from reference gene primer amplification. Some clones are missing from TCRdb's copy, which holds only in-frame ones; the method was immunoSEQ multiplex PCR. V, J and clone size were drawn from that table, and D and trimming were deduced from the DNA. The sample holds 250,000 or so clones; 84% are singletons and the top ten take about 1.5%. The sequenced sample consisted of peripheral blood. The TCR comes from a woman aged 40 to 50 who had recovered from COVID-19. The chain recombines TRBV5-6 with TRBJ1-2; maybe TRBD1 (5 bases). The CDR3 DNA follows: TGTGCCAGCAGCTTTTATTCGACAGCGAACTATGGCTACACCTTC. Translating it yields CASSFYSTANYGYTF.